The rows below give T cell receptor beta chains drawn from one sample of a study of shared clonotypes between healthy human individuals. Method: immunoSEQ multiplex PCR; TCRdb's copy keeps in-frame clones and lacks some. There are more than 2,000,000 clones in the sample; more than 80% occur only once, and around 0.14% lies in the top ten. Material for sequencing was naive CD4+ T cells sorted from blood. The receptor set was obtained from a young man in good health. Both conserved end residues are part of each CDR3. D genes are given only for firm matches.

v_call,cdr3_length,d_call,j_call,cdr3_aa
TRBV5-5,15,-,TRBJ2-7,CASSLLSDASYEQYF
TRBV28,11,-,TRBJ1-1,CASSSRPLAFF
TRBV11-2,15,-,TRBJ2-3,CASSLGGSSTDTQYF
TRBV20-1,11,-,TRBJ2-3,CSASRTDTQYF
TRBV6-5,11,-,TRBJ2-5,CASTHGETQYF
TRBV29-1,13,TRBD1,TRBJ1-1,CSVAGTGYTEAFF
TRBV13,14,-,TRBJ2-3,CASSLDPGTDTQYF
TRBV19,13,-,TRBJ1-3,CASSDSSGNTIYF
TRBV30,15,TRBD1,TRBJ2-7,CAWSVRDRGFYEQYF
TRBV11-2,16,-,TRBJ1-5,CASSLGQSGGNQPQHF
TRBV4-3,18,TRBD2,TRBJ2-3,CASSQDSAGGPSTDTQYF
TRBV19,14,TRBD1,TRBJ2-2,CASSGTGGTGELFF
TRBV2,13,-,TRBJ2-3,CASGTQSTDTQYF
TRBV6-1,15,-,TRBJ2-2,CASTGVKGSTGELFF
TRBV28,16,-,TRBJ1-1,CASSLYPGSGNTEAFF
TRBV25-1,16,-,TRBJ2-5,CASSDPRVVGLETQYF
TRBV5-1,12,-,TRBJ2-3,CASGTQGDTQYF
TRBV12-5,18,-,TRBJ1-4,CASGLTLTPGPTNEKLFF
TRBV5-1,17,-,TRBJ2-3,CASSGRPGPDFTDTQYF
TRBV5-1,15,-,TRBJ2-2,CASSFRTEYTGELFF
TRBV28,13,TRBD2,TRBJ2-1,CASSFTSGAPQFF
TRBV6-5,13,-,TRBJ1-2,CASSRGPPYGYTF
TRBV30,14,-,TRBJ1-5,CAWSRFPKNQPQHF
TRBV2,14,-,TRBJ1-2,CASKQGDTNYGYTF
TRBV27,13,-,TRBJ1-1,CASPRTMYTEAFF
TRBV29-1,13,-,TRBJ1-4,CSVGDRFSEKLFF
TRBV15,16,TRBD1,TRBJ1-3,CATSDADRGLGNTIYF
TRBV4-1,13,-,TRBJ1-5,CASSQGRVQPQHF
TRBV15,16,TRBD2,TRBJ2-1,CATSRVSGRPMNEQFF
TRBV5-1,14,-,TRBJ2-5,CASSLSGGVETQYF
TRBV19,16,TRBD1,TRBJ1-5,CASNTGQGVGNQPQHF
TRBV30,14,TRBD1,TRBJ2-5,CASYAGQGVETQYF
TRBV29-1,16,TRBD2,TRBJ2-2,CSVENTSGRAPGELFF
TRBV19,15,TRBD1,TRBJ1-1,CASRRGQNVNTEAFF
TRBV7-9,12,-,TRBJ1-6,CASSSVGRPLHF
TRBV28,14,-,TRBJ1-1,CASSQGRGNTEAFF
TRBV4-1,17,-,TRBJ2-6,CASSQDGGVFGANVLTF